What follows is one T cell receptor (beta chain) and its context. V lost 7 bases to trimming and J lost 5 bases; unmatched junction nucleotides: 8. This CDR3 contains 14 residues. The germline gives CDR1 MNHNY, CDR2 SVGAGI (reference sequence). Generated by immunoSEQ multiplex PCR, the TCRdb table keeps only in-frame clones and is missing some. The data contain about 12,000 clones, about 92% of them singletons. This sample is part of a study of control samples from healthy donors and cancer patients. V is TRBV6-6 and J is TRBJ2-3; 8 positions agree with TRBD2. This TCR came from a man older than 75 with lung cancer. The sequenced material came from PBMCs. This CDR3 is CASTLAGPEDTQYF. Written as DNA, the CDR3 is TGTGCCAGCACCTTAGCGGGACCGGAAGATACGCAGTATTTT.